The present entry profiles one T cell receptor beta chain with its context. Its antigen is undetermined. These data are taken from a study of T cell responses to AZD1222 COVID-19 vaccine. Overall study findings and caveats: Nearly half of spike-specific TCRs reportedly target variant regions that are unmutated in the B.1.351 and B.1.1.7 variants.

J was trimmed by 6 bases and V by 6 bases; bases with no gene match: 3. This CDR3 has 13 residues. CDR1 is LGHNT, CDR2 FRNRAP, per germline. Profiled with immunoSEQ multiplex PCR; TCRdb holds only in-frame clones, not every one. This repertoire shows some 90,000 clones, roughly 88% found once; its top ten account for 15% to 20%. The source was peripheral blood, collected on day 0 of AZD1222 vaccination. The clonotype originates from an adult in good health. J is TRBJ1-2 and V is TRBV12-5, with 11 bases fitting TRBD1. CDR3 DNA sequence: TGTGCTAGTGGCTGGGGACAGGGGGATGGCTACACCTTC. The encoded protein is CASGWGQGDGYTF.